The 20 T cell receptor beta chains presented below share a single source sample, sequenced in a study of T-cell memory formation after mild COVID-19. MiXCR was run by TCRdb on the 5' RACE reads, yielding one entry per CDR3 protein. The sample comprises under 250,000 distinct CDR3 sequences, 15% of which are singletons, and around 2% rests with the top ten. The material sequenced was PBMCs or a T cell subset sorted from them (not recorded which). The receptors were sampled from an adult woman who had mild COVID-19 (a few samples of this study predate the infection). Cell type and time point are not known.

This clonotype has just a few counts. J is TRBJ1-1 and V is TRBV20-1, with D perhaps matching TRBD1 (5 bases). Trimming took off 8 bases at V and 6 bases at J, with 19 bases between the two ends. The CDR3 contains 13 residues. Per the germline V gene, CDR1 is DFQATT and CDR2 is SNEGSKA (reference sequence). The CDR3 coding sequence is TGCAGTCTTAGAGGGGCAGGGTTCCCTGAAGCTTTCTTT. Its protein is CSLRGAGFPEAFF.

The chain uses TRBV5-6 and TRBJ1-5, with TRBD1 identical over 7 bases. Looked up from germline, CDR1 is SGHDT and CDR2 is YYEEEE. V was pared by 4 bases and J by 8 bases, with 12 bases of the junction left unmatched. The CDR3 covers 15 residues. The CDR3 nucleotides read TGTGCCAGCAGCACCCTGGACAGGACCTGGGAGCCCCAGCATTTT. As protein: CASSTLDRTWEPQHF.

In its sample, this clonotype was seen a few times. The V call is TRBV12-5, the J call TRBJ2-2; TRBD2 agrees at 8 bases. The CDR3 length is 12 residues. From germline, CDR1 is LGHNT and CDR2 FRNRAP. The DNA for the CDR3 is TGTGCCGGGGGGGAAAACACCGGGGAGCTGTTTTTT. It is translated as CAGGENTGELFF.

The chain employs TRBV12-3 or TRBV12-4 and TRBJ2-5, with D maybe TRBD2 (5 bases). Trimming stripped 5 bases from V and 9 bases from J, with 16 bases between. This CDR3 has 13 amino acids. CDR3 nucleotides: TGTGCCAGCAGTAGAGACCGTCACGGGGCCCAGTACTTC. It codes for CASSRDRHGAQYF.

The chain couples TRBV9 to TRBJ2-2; D ambiguous. CDR3 length equals 13 residues. Germline CDR1 reads SGDLS; CDR2 reads YYNGEE. V was clipped by 4 bases and J by 4 bases, with 8 bases between them. The CDR3 spells CASSTRPTGELFF. The CDR3 DNA sequence: TGTGCCAGCAGCACCCGTCCCACCGGGGAGCTGTTTTTT.

The chain carries TRBV2 and TRBJ2-5; the D gene could be TRBD1 or TRBD2 (6 bases each). The CDR3 loop spans 15 amino acids. V was shortened by 7 bases and J by 5 bases, with 20 bases between the two germline ends. CDR1 and CDR2 (germline): SNHLY, FYNNEI. The DNA of the CDR3 is TGTGCCAGCACTGACCAGGGGCTTCGGGGGGAGACCCAGTACTTC. Translation gives CASTDQGLRGETQYF.

The chain has TRBV9 and TRBJ1-3, with a possible D match to TRBD1 (5 bases). Germline loops: CDR1 SGDLS, CDR2 YYNGEE. The germline V and J ends were trimmed by 2 bases and 2 bases, with 14 bases remaining between them. This CDR3 region has 16 residues. CDR3 DNA sequence: TGTGCCAGCAGCGTCCCCCCCGAGGGGACTGGAAACACCATATATTTT. Its translation: CASSVPPEGTGNTIYF.

The chain links TRBV18 to TRBJ1-1; TRBD1 is a possible D gene (6 bases). Germline V lookup: CDR1 KGHSH, CDR2 LQKENI. The CDR3 is made up of 17 amino acids. V was pared by 0 bases and J by 2 bases, with 16 bases between. CDR3 residues: CASSPPLKTGSNTEAFF. CDR3 coding DNA: TGTGCCAGCTCACCACCTCTTAAGACAGGCTCAAACACTGAAGCTTTCTTT.

This chain uses TRBV3-1 with TRBJ1-5; D not certain. The germline V and J ends were trimmed by 0 bases and 4 bases, with 16 bases remaining between them. The CDR3 sequence is 17 residues long. The germline V gene has CDR1 LGHDT and CDR2 YNNKEL (reference sequence). The CDR3 bases are TGTGCCAGCAGCCAAGATATGGGGAGCGGAGGGAATCAGCCCCAGCATTTT. This encodes CASSQDMGSGGNQPQHF.

The gene calls are TRBV4-2 and TRBJ1-2; TRBD1 is a possible D gene (6 bases). Germline V CDR1 and CDR2: LGHNA, YNFKEQ. The length of the CDR3 is 14 residues. V dropped 4 bases and J dropped 3 bases, with 12 bases sitting between them. The CDR3 DNA sequence: TGTGCCAGCAGCCCGGGGGCCGCTTACTATGGCTACACCTTC. Translating it yields CASSPGAAYYGYTF.

The chain uses TRBV11-3 and TRBJ2-1, with TRBD2 identical over 7 bases. The J segment lost 3 bases and the V segment lost 1 base, leaving 6 bases of the junction unmatched. Looked up from germline, CDR1 is SGHNT and CDR2 is YENEEA. There are 16 residues in the CDR3. Here the CDR3 reads CASSLAYIAGYNEQFF. For the CDR3, the DNA is TGTGCCAGCAGCTTAGCCTACATAGCGGGCTACAATGAGCAGTTCTTC. Looking up the rest from reference TRBV11-3 and TRBJ2-1 gives the full variable domain: EAGVVQSPRYKIIEKKQPVAFWCNPISGHNTLYWYLQNLGQGPELLIRYENEEAVDDSQLPKDRFSAERLKGVDSTLKIQPAELGDSAVYLCASSLAYIAGYNEQFFGPGTRLTVL.

The V call is TRBV24-1, the J call TRBJ2-2; no firm D call. This CDR3 contains 17 residues. The germline gives CDR1 KGHDR, CDR2 SFDVKD. V was shortened by 3 bases and J by 0 bases, with 13 bases between the two germline ends. CDR3 sequence (DNA): TGTGCCACCAGTGATATAAGGATTCCCGCGAACACCGGGGAGCTGTTTTTT. The encoded protein is CATSDIRIPANTGELFF.

This chain links TRBV4-2 with TRBJ2-5; D remains ambiguous. V lost 2 bases and J 2 bases, leaving 6 bases between the germline ends. Germline values: CDR1 LGHNA, CDR2 YNFKEQ. This CDR3 contains 13 residues. The CDR3 DNA follows: TGTGCCAGCAGCCAAACAGATCAAGAGACCCAGTACTTC. Its translation: CASSQTDQETQYF.

This clonotype was detected a few times. Mismatch with germline at one junction end may stem from a read error. J is TRBJ2-1 and V is TRBV5-1, with TRBD2 matching 7 bases. The CDR3 covers 14 residues. In germline, CDR1 is SGHRS, CDR2 YFSETQ. This CDR3 reads CASSLPGTNNEQFF. DNA for the CDR3: TGCGCCAGCAGCCTCCCCGGGACTAACAATGAGCAGTTTTTC.

This clonotype occurred a few times. The gene calls are TRBV2 and TRBJ2-5; 8 bases fit TRBD1. Germline CDR1 is SNHLY and CDR2 is FYNNEI. The J segment lost 2 bases and the V segment lost 4 bases, leaving 6 bases of the junction unmatched. The CDR3 consists of 15 residues. The CDR3 region is CASSVLGQEQETQYF. The DNA for the CDR3 is TGTGCCAGCAGTGTACTGGGACAGGAACAAGAGACCCAGTACTTC.

This clonotype showed up just a few times. The J gene is TRBJ2-1, the V gene TRBV4-3, with D possibly matching TRBD1 (5 bases). The CDR3 has 13 residues. V lost 3 bases, J lost 9 bases, and 12 bases lay in between. Looked up from germline, CDR1 is LGHNA and CDR2 is YSLEER. In DNA form, the CDR3 reads TGCGCCAGCAGCCAGAGTCAAGACAGTGAGCAGTTCTTC. It translates to CASSQSQDSEQFF.

Only a few counts were recorded for this clonotype. V is TRBV12-3 or TRBV12-4 and J is TRBJ2-6; TRBD1 aligns across 9 bases. V trimming: 5 bases; J trimming: 10 bases; junction bases outside the gene matches: 9. CDR3 length equals 15 residues. The CDR3 DNA sequence: TGTGCCAGCAGTCCGACAAGGGGACAGGGAAACGTCCTGACTTTC. Protein sequence: CASSPTRGQGNVLTF.

The table lists this clonotype with a few counts. This sequence joins TRBV7-2 and TRBJ2-3; TRBD2 aligns across 8 bases. CDR3 length: 15 residues. The germline V gene encodes CDR1 SGHTA and CDR2 FQGNSA. J gave up 2 bases and V 6 bases, and 7 bases lay outside the gene matches. The CDR3, as DNA: TGTGCCAGCAGTTGGAGCGGGAGTGCCACAGATACGCAGTATTTT. Protein product: CASSWSGSATDTQYF.

This chain connects TRBV23-1 to TRBJ2-6; D call uncertain. TRBV23-1 is known as an ORF, though its function is uncertain. Trimming removed 2 bases from V and 2 bases from J, with 16 bases in between. This CDR3 spans 18 amino acids. CDR3 in DNA: TGCGCCAGCAGTCAAGGGAAAGGGATAGTACCTGGGGCCAACGTCCTGACTTTC. It is translated as CASSQGKGIVPGANVLTF.

This clonotype was seen more than once but under ten times. The V gene is TRBV12-3 or TRBV12-4, the J gene TRBJ1-6; possible D gene TRBD1, 5 bases. V lost 3 bases and J lost 5, with 8 bases in between. The CDR3 sequence is 14 residues long. This chain's CDR3 is CASSFGQDNSPLHF. The CDR3, as DNA: TGTGCCAGCAGTTTCGGACAAGATAATTCACCCCTCCACTTT.